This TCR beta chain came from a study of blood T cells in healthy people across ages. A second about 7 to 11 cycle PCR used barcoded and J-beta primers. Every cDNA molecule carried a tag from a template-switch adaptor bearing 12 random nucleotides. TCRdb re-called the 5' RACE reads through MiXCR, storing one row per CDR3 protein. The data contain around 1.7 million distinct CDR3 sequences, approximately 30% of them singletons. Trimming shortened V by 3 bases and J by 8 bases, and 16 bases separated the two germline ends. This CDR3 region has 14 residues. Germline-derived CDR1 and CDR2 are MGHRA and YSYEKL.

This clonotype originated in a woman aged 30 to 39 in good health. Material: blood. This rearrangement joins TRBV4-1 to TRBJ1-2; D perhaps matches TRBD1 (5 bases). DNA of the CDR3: TGCGCCAGCAGCCACCCTGGGTCAGGGTTCGGCTACACCTTC. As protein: CASSHPGSGFGYTF.